This T cell receptor beta chain emerged from a study of blood T cell repertoires in COVID-19. Study-wide background: The samples span acute and convalescent COVID-19 from the United States, Italy and Spain. PBMCs, B-cell-depleted T cells, or T cells provided the cDNA or gDNA that made up the material.

Trimming stripped 0 bases from V and 4 bases from J, with 4 bases between. This CDR3 region has 13 residues. CDR1 is MNHEY and CDR2 is SVGEGT in the germline V gene. Original data processing: Amplification from reference gene primers served as the basis for estimated nucleated cell counts. Clones were sequenced by immunoSEQ multiplex PCR, and TCRdb holds only the in-frame ones, with some missing. V, J and clone size reflect that table, while D and trimming were determined from the DNA. The table includes just under 65,000 clones, roughly four fifths detected once. Sequencing was carried out using peripheral blood. This chain links TRBV6-2 or TRBV6-3 with TRBJ2-1; D is unclear. This sequence was found in a human donor in a cohort sampled during active COVID-19. The CDR3 protein is CASSYSRYNEQFF. In DNA, the CDR3 is TGTGCCAGCAGTTACTCGAGGTACAATGAGCAGTTCTTC.